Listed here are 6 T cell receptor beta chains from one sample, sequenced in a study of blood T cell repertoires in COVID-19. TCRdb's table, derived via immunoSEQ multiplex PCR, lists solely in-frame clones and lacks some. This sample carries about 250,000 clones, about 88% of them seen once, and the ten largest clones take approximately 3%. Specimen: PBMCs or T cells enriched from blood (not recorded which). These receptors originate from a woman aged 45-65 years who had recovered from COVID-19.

In nucleotides, the CDR3 is TGTGCCACCAGTGACAGGGACTGGCCCTACGAGCAGTACTTC. This gives the protein CATSDRDWPYEQYF. The chain employs TRBV24-1 and TRBJ2-7, with D possibly TRBD2 on 6 matching bases. CDR1 and CDR2 (germline): KGHDR, SFDVKD. The CDR3 spans 14 residues. V was clipped by 4 bases and J by 2 bases, with 11 bases between them.

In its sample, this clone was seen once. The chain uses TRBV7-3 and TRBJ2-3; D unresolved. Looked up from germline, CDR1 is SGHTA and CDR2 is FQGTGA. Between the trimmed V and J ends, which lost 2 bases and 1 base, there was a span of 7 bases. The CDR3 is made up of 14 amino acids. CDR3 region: CASSLGQGTDTQYF. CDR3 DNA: TGTGCCAGCAGCTTAGGGCAAGGCACAGATACGCAGTATTTT.

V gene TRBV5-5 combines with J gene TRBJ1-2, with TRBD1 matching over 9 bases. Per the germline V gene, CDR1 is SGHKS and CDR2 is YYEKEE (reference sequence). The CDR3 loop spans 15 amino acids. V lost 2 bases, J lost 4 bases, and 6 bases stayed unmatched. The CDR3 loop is CASSFWDRVSYGYTF. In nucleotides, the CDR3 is TGTGCCAGCAGCTTTTGGGACAGGGTCTCCTATGGCTACACCTTC.

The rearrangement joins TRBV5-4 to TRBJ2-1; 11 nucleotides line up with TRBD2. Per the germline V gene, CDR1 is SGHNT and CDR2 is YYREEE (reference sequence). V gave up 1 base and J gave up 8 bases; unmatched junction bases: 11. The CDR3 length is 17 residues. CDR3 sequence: CASSLKVLAGASDEQFF. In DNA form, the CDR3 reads TGTGCCAGCAGCTTGAAGGTACTAGCGGGAGCTTCGGATGAGCAGTTCTTC.

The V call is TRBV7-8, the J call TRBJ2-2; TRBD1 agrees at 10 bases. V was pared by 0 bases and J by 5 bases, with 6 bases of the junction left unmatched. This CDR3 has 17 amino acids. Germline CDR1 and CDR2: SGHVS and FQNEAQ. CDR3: CASSLALRTGGTGELFF. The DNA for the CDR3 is TGTGCCAGCAGCTTAGCTCTCCGGACAGGGGGGACCGGGGAGCTGTTTTTT.

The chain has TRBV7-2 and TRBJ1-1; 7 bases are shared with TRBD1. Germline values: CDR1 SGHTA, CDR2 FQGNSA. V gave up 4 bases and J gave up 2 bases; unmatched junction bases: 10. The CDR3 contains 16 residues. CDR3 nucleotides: TGTGCCAGCAGCTCCATGTCGGACAGGTATAACACTGAAGCTTTCTTT. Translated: CASSSMSDRYNTEAFF.